This passage covers 21 T cell receptor beta chains from one sample sequenced in a study of blood T cell repertoires in COVID-19. Sequencing used immunoSEQ multiplex PCR; TCRdb keeps in-frame clones, though not all of them. The table shows more than 350,000 clones, with more than 75% occurring only once. Sequenced material: PBMCs or T cells enriched from blood (not recorded which). Receptors originate from a woman aged 45-65 years who had recovered from COVID-19.

The chain is built from TRBV19 and TRBJ1-2; 7 bases match TRBD1. Germline CDR1 reads LNHDA; CDR2 reads SQIVND (reference sequence). V lost 5 bases, J lost 2 bases, and 8 bases stayed unmatched. This CDR3 region has 15 residues. The CDR3: CASSPHRGNNYGYTF. The CDR3 DNA reads TGTGCCAGTAGTCCCCACAGGGGAAACAACTATGGCTACACCTTC.

The chain links TRBV19 to TRBJ2-6; D is ambiguous. There are 17 residues in the CDR3. Trimming removed 5 bases at V and 4 bases at J, with 18 bases between. Germline V gene data show CDR1 as LNHDA and CDR2 as SQIVND (reference sequence). Here the CDR3 reads CASSPATTSRGANVLTF. As DNA, the CDR3 is TGTGCCAGTAGTCCAGCCACCACGTCGCGGGGGGCCAACGTCCTGACTTTC.

The chain links TRBV7-2 to TRBJ1-4; 10 nucleotides align to TRBD1. The germline gives CDR1 SGHTA, CDR2 FQGNSA. This CDR3 spans 15 amino acids. Trimming removed 1 base from V and 10 bases from J; junction bases left unmatched: 6. The CDR3 DNA is TGTGCCAGCAGCTTAGGTGCGGGACAGGGGCGAAAACTGTTTTTT. It is translated as CASSLGAGQGRKLFF.

The chain has TRBV3-1 (or the pseudogene TRBV3-2) and TRBJ2-3; D unresolved. V lost 0 bases and J lost 1, with 8 bases in between. In germline, CDR1 is LGHDT, CDR2 YNNKEL (reference sequence). The CDR3 consists of 15 residues. CDR3 sequence (DNA): TGTGCCAGCAGCCAAGATCCCGCGGGCACAGATACGCAGTATTTT. This sequence encodes CASSQDPAGTDTQYF.

V and J are TRBV11-2 and TRBJ1-1; 9 nucleotides align to TRBD1. The germline V gene encodes CDR1 SGHAT and CDR2 FQNNGV. The CDR3 totals 16 residues. The junction had 9 bases not matched to a gene; V was cut back by 3 bases and J by 4 bases. The CDR3 region is CASSLVPGQGTTEAFF. In DNA form, the CDR3 reads TGTGCCAGCAGCTTGGTTCCGGGACAGGGTACCACTGAAGCTTTCTTT.

The chain links TRBV5-1 to TRBJ2-5; D unclear. The CDR3 extends over 15 amino acids. CDR1 and CDR2 (germline): SGHRS, YFSETQ. The V end lost 0 bases, the J end lost 2 bases, and 11 bases lay between the germline ends. CDR3 residues: CASSLGGSGQETQYF. CDR3 sequence (DNA): TGCGCCAGCAGCTTGGGAGGAAGTGGGCAAGAGACCCAGTACTTC.

The chain has TRBV10-3 and TRBJ2-2, with 8 bases lining up with TRBD1. J was trimmed by 0 bases and V by 6 bases; bases with no gene match: 9. Germline V gene data show CDR1 as ENHRY and CDR2 as SYGVKD. The CDR3 has 17 residues. The CDR3 sequence: CAIRSGTGGTNTGELFF. The CDR3 DNA sequence: TGTGCCATCAGATCAGGGACAGGCGGAACGAACACCGGGGAGCTGTTTTTT.

The V call is TRBV7-2, the J call TRBJ2-3; a weak D match, TRBD2 (6 bases). Trimming took 1 base from V and 0 from J, leaving 11 bases between them. This CDR3 has 16 residues. Looked up from germline, CDR1 is SGHTA and CDR2 is FQGNSA. This CDR3 is CASSLEGGVSTDTQYF. In nucleotides, the CDR3 is TGTGCCAGCAGCTTAGAAGGCGGGGTTAGCACAGATACGCAGTATTTT.

CDR3 nucleotides: TGTGCCAGCAGTTACTCGATCAGGGACACTGAAGCTTTCTTT. It translates to CASSYSIRDTEAFF. The gene calls are TRBV6-2 or TRBV6-3 and TRBJ1-1; D is perhaps TRBD1 (5 bases). V lost 0 bases to trimming and J lost 3 bases, with 8 bases between them. The CDR3 sequence is 14 residues long. The V gene's germline CDR1 is MNHEY and CDR2 SVGEGT.

In its sample, this clone was seen once. The V call is TRBV7-2, the J call TRBJ1-1, with unresolved D. CDR3 length equals 17 residues. Between the trimmed V and J ends, which lost 5 bases and 0 bases, there was a span of 19 bases. Per germline, CDR1 SGHTA and CDR2 FQGNSA. The CDR3 region is CASSLPLSGGLNTEAFF. CDR3 in DNA: TGTGCCAGCAGCCTCCCGCTGTCCGGCGGATTGAACACTGAAGCTTTCTTT.

The rearrangement joins TRBV14 to TRBJ2-7, with 7 bases that match TRBD1. The germline V gene has CDR1 SGHDN and CDR2 FVKESK. There are 19 residues in the CDR3. Germline trimming cut 0 bases from V and 3 bases from J; bases unmatched to any gene: 17. CDR3 sequence: CASSQDAPGQENDLYEQYF. For the CDR3, the DNA is TGTGCCAGCAGCCAAGATGCCCCCGGACAGGAGAACGACCTCTACGAGCAGTACTTC. Looking up the rest from reference TRBV14 and TRBJ2-7 gives the full variable domain: EAGVTQFPSHSVIEKGQTVTLRCDPISGHDNLYWYRRVMGKEIKFLLHFVKESKQDESGMPNNRFLAERTGGTYSTLKVQPAELEDSGVYFCASSQDAPGQENDLYEQYFGPGTRLTVT.

The V gene is TRBV28, the J gene TRBJ1-1; 7 nucleotides line up with TRBD1. The germline V gene encodes CDR1 MDHEN and CDR2 SYDVKM. The ends lost 8 bases at V and 2 bases at J; junction bases unmatched: 11. The CDR3 is 15 residues long. The CDR3 DNA sequence: TGTGCCAGCCATTACGGGACAGCCTTCAACACTGAAGCTTTCTTT. Its protein product is CASHYGTAFNTEAFF.

The chain couples TRBV7-8 to TRBJ2-1, with TRBD1 identical over 8 bases. The V gene end was trimmed by 5 bases and the J gene end by 8 bases; junction bases not matched to a gene: 17. CDR1 and CDR2 (germline): SGHVS, FQNEAQ. The length of the CDR3 is 17 residues. For the CDR3, the DNA is TGTGCCAGCAGCACAGGGCCGGTTGGGACAGGTTACGATGAGCAGTTCTTC. It codes for CASSTGPVGTGYDEQFF.

The gene calls are TRBV28 and TRBJ2-1, with 9 bases that match TRBD1. Germline trimming cut 3 bases from V and 4 bases from J; bases unmatched to any gene: 13. CDR3 length: 18 amino acids. In germline, CDR1 is MDHEN, CDR2 SYDVKM. CDR3 protein: CASSFSGETGGSYNEQFF. The CDR3 DNA reads TGTGCCAGCAGTTTCTCCGGGGAGACAGGGGGTTCATACAATGAGCAGTTCTTC. Full variable domain (rest looked up from reference TRBV28 and TRBJ2-1): DVKVTQSSRYLVKRTGEKVFLECVQDMDHENMFWYRQDPGLGLRLIYFSYDVKMKEKGDIPEGYSVSREKKERFSLILESASTNQTSMYLCASSFSGETGGSYNEQFFGPGTRLTVL.

The J gene is TRBJ2-3, the V gene TRBV4-2; D possibly corresponds to TRBD2 (7 bases). The germline V gene encodes CDR1 LGHNA and CDR2 YNFKEQ. V was shortened by 0 bases and J by 4 bases, with 17 bases between the two germline ends. The CDR3 loop spans 17 amino acids. CDR3 sequence: CASSQDLGGPRSDTQYF. As DNA, the CDR3 is TGTGCCAGCAGCCAAGATCTCGGGGGGCCTAGATCAGATACGCAGTATTTT.

The gene calls are TRBV7-2 and TRBJ1-5, with D possibly matching TRBD1 (5 bases). The germline V and J ends were trimmed by 2 bases and 1 base, with 9 bases remaining between them. CDR1 is SGHTA and CDR2 is FQGNSA in the germline V gene. The CDR3 runs 15 residues. In DNA, the CDR3 is TGTGCCAGCAGCTTACGGGGGATAAGCAATCAGCCCCAGCATTTT. It yields the protein CASSLRGISNQPQHF.

The V gene is TRBV2, the J gene TRBJ2-5, with D perhaps TRBD1 (6 bases). Trimming pared 7 bases from V and 2 bases from J, leaving 11 bases between. Germline-derived CDR1 and CDR2 are SNHLY and FYNNEI. This CDR3 has 13 residues. CDR3 protein: CASKRGGQETQYF. The CDR3 nucleotides read TGTGCCAGCAAGAGAGGGGGACAAGAGACCCAGTACTTC.

V is TRBV4-1 and J is TRBJ2-3; TRBD2 aligns across 10 bases. J was trimmed by 0 bases and V by 4 bases; bases with no gene match: 7. The CDR3 extends over 17 amino acids. CDR1 is MGHRA and CDR2 is YSYEKL in the germline V gene. CDR3 residues: CASSPITSGASTDTQYF. For the CDR3, the DNA is TGCGCCAGCAGCCCCATAACTAGCGGGGCTAGCACAGATACGCAGTATTTT.

V and J are TRBV3-1 (or the pseudogene TRBV3-2) and TRBJ2-3; TRBD2 matches 11 bases. CDR1 and CDR2 from the germline V gene are LGHDT and YNNKEL (reference sequence). Trimming at V came to 4 bases and at J to 5 bases, leaving 8 bases not matched to a gene. CDR3 length: 16 residues. DNA for the CDR3: TGTGCCAGCAGCCTCGGTAGCGGGGGGGCCCTAGATACGCAGTATTTT. Translation gives CASSLGSGGALDTQYF.

The DNA for the CDR3 is TGTGCCAGCAGCTTGGTAACAGGTAATGAGCAGTTCTTC. Translating it yields CASSLVTGNEQFF. The rearrangement joins TRBV5-5 to TRBJ2-1; perhaps TRBD1 as D (5 bases). V lost 0 bases, J lost 7 bases, and 8 bases lay in between. The germline gives CDR1 SGHKS, CDR2 YYEKEE (reference sequence). There are 13 residues in the CDR3. Based on the CDR3 plus reference TRBV5-5 and TRBJ2-1, the full variable domain is DAGVTQSPTHLIKTRGQQVTLRCSPISGHKSVSWYQQVLGQGPQFIFQYYEKEERGRGNFPDRFSARQFPNYSSELNVNALLLGDSALYLCASSLVTGNEQFFGPGTRLTVL.

The chain employs TRBV6-5 and TRBJ1-4; TRBD1 might be the D (5 bases). The CDR3 runs to 15 residues. Germline-derived CDR1 and CDR2 are MNHEY and SVGAGI. The V end was cut by 0 bases, the J end by 14 bases, with 19 bases between. The CDR3: CASSYSATAKTSLFF. In DNA form, the CDR3 reads TGTGCCAGCAGTTACTCGGCGACAGCGAAAACATCGCTGTTTTTT.